This T cell receptor beta chain came from a study of beta chain features in type 1 diabetes. Study results and limitations: A definitive answer on HLA type influencing TCRB rearrangement was not reached here. The similarity of naive, central memory and Treg TCRB repertoires appeared greater among patients than among healthy donors.

Germline loops: CDR1 ENHRY, CDR2 SYGVKD. The CDR3 has 14 amino acids. The V and J ends lost 3 bases and 1 base respectively, with 8 bases between them. This clone was picked up a small number of times. Its matching antigen is unknown. Every bit of the isolated RNA underwent reverse transcription, so sequencing read expressed TCRB transcripts. Regulatory, naive and central memory T cell samples averaged roughly 3.5 million reads. Measured with immunoSEQ multiplex PCR; TCRdb has only the in-frame clones, and not every one. The repertoire includes about 410,000 clones, 14% of them detected once, and less than 0.04% sits in the top ten.

The chain links TRBV10-3 to TRBJ2-3, with a tentative D call TRBD2 (5 bases). This sequence originates from a man aged 25-45 years in good health. The source material was naive CD4+ T cells from blood. CDR3 nucleotide sequence: TGTGCCATCAGTGAAGGGAGACGCACAGATACGCAGTATTTT. The encoded protein is CAISEGRRTDTQYF.